This section outlines one T cell receptor beta chain sequence together with its context. The CDR3 runs 15 residues. V dropped 7 bases and J dropped 8 bases, with 20 bases sitting between them. Germline lookup yields CDR1 MNHEY and CDR2 SVGAGI. Using immunoSEQ multiplex PCR, the repertoire was profiled, and TCRdb retains in-frame clones only, with some absent. The data contain 200,000 to 250,000 clones, more than 75% of them singletons. The data stem from a study of blood T cell repertoires in COVID-19. This chain links TRBV6-5 with TRBJ1-4; D is ambiguous. The clonotype comes from a man aged 55 to 69 with acute or convalescent COVID-19. The specimen was peripheral blood. CDR3 sequence (DNA): TGTGCCAGCAACGAACCGCCCTTATCGCTAGAAAAACTGTTTTTT. This sequence encodes CASNEPPLSLEKLFF.